The 10 T cell receptor beta chains listed next were all sequenced from one sample in a study of Graves' ophthalmopathy and Graves' hyperthyroidism. RNA transcripts yielded amplified TCR beta CDR3 regions. RT-PCR was first run with HTBI primers, then multiplex PCR in a second round. From the multiplex PCR reads, TCRdb called clonotypes with MiXCR, one entry per CDR3 protein. This sample carries 210,000 or so distinct CDR3 sequences, 25% to 35% of them seen once, and the ten largest clones take approximately 8.2%. Sample: peripheral blood. These receptors came from a man between 45 and 60 years old with Graves' ophthalmopathy.

The chain recombines TRBV20-1 with TRBJ2-7; 9 nucleotides line up with TRBD1. Germline V gene sequence: CDR1 DFQATT, CDR2 SNEGSKA (reference sequence). This CDR3 contains 14 residues. Trimming took 4 bases from V and 3 from J; bases not matched to a gene: 7. The CDR3 nucleotides are TGCAGTGCTAACAGCCGGACAGGGGACTACGAGCAGTACTTC. Translation: CSANSRTGDYEQYF.

This clonotype was detected many times. The J gene is TRBJ2-3, the V gene TRBV24-1, with 10 bases that match TRBD2. Trimming took 3 bases from V and 2 from J; bases not matched to a gene: 4. Germline-derived CDR1 and CDR2 are KGHDR and SFDVKD. The CDR3 totals 16 residues. CDR3: CATSDPTSGTTDTQYF. The CDR3 DNA reads TGTGCCACCAGTGATCCAACTAGCGGGACCACAGATACGCAGTATTTT.

V and J are TRBV30 and TRBJ1-1; D is uncertain. The CDR3 length is 12 residues. Germline CDR1 GTSNPN, CDR2 SVGIG (reference sequence). V dropped 0 bases and J dropped 11 bases, with 13 bases sitting between them. This CDR3 is CAWSVSTGKAFF. DNA of the CDR3: TGTGCCTGGAGTGTAAGTACGGGGAAGGCTTTCTTT.

This clonotype was picked up many times. The chain carries TRBV11-2 and TRBJ1-1; 7 bases are shared with TRBD1. Germline loops: CDR1 SGHAT, CDR2 FQNNGV. V was pared by 1 base and J by 4 bases, with 6 bases of the junction left unmatched. The CDR3 spans 15 residues. CDR3 bases: TGTGCCAGCAGCTTAGTCCTAACAGGGGCCACTGAAGCTTTCTTT. This gives the protein CASSLVLTGATEAFF.

Only one count was recorded for this clonotype. V usage is TRBV11-2 and J usage is TRBJ2-7; 7 bases map to TRBD1. Unmatched junction bases numbered 15, after V lost 4 bases and J lost 6 bases. This CDR3 comprises 16 residues. The germline CDR1 and CDR2 sequences are SGHAT and FQNNGV. The CDR3 spells CASSSALGGGRGEQYF. The CDR3 region has the DNA TGTGCCAGCAGCTCCGCGTTAGGGGGCGGACGGGGCGAGCAGTACTTC.

There are many counts of this clonotype. The chain joins TRBV5-1 to TRBJ2-2; 7 bases fit TRBD1. There are 14 residues in the CDR3. J was trimmed by 3 bases and V by 3 bases; bases with no gene match: 2. CDR1 SGHRS and CDR2 YFSETQ come from the germline V gene. In nucleotides, the CDR3 is TGCGCCAGCAGCTCCGGACAGGACACCGGGGAGCTGTTTTTT. This sequence encodes CASSSGQDTGELFF.

At least ten counts were recorded for this clonotype. V and J are TRBV3-1 and TRBJ1-2; the D gene is possibly TRBD1 (6 bases). Germline values: CDR1 LGHDT, CDR2 YNNKEL (reference sequence). The germline V and J ends were trimmed by 2 bases and 4 bases, with 8 bases remaining between them. The CDR3 is 13 amino acids. CDR3 protein: CASSQRDTYGYTF. The CDR3, as DNA: TGTGCCAGCAGCCAAAGGGACACCTATGGCTACACCTTC.

V and J are TRBV6-1 and TRBJ2-1; 13 bases match TRBD2. This CDR3 spans 15 amino acids. Germline V gene sequence: CDR1 MNHNS, CDR2 SASEGT. The junction had 5 bases not matched to a gene; V was cut back by 5 bases and J by 7 bases. In DNA, the CDR3 is TGTGCCAGCAGTCAACTAGCGGGAGGGGTGAATGAGCAGTTCTTC. It codes for CASSQLAGGVNEQFF.

This clonotype was picked up many times. V is TRBV7-2 and J is TRBJ1-1; D remains ambiguous. The CDR3 sequence is 12 residues long. In germline, CDR1 is SGHTA, CDR2 FQGNSA. Deletions cut 5 bases from V and 6 bases from J, with 10 bases between. In DNA form, the CDR3 reads TGTGCCAGCAGCCGAACTTACGCTGAAGCTTTCTTT. Its translation: CASSRTYAEAFF.

This chain joins TRBV12-3 or TRBV12-4 and TRBJ2-5; no definite D call. The ends were cut back, 6 bases at V and 7 bases at J, with 18 bases in the middle. The CDR3 has 14 amino acids. CDR3 sequence (DNA): TGTGCCAGCAGAATCCGGGCCAGAAGTTTGACCCAGTACTTC. Translating it yields CASRIRARSLTQYF.